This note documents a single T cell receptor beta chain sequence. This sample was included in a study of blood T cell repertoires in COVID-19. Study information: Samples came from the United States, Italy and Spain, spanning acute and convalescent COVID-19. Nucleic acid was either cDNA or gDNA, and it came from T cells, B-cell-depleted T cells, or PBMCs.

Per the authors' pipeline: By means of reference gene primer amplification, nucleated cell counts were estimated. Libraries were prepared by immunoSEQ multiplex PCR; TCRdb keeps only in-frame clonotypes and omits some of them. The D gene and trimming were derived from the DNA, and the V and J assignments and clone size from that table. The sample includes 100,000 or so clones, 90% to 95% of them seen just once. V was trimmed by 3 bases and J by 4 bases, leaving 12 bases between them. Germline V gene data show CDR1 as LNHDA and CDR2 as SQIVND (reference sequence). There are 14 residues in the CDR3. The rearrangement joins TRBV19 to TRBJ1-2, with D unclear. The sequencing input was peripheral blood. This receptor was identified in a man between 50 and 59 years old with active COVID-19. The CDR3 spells CASSIVANSYGYTF. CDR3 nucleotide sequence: TGTGCCAGTAGTATTGTTGCCAACAGCTATGGCTACACCTTC.